This T cell receptor (beta chain) was found in a study of blood T cell repertoires in COVID-19. Study as a whole: Both acute and convalescent COVID-19 samples were obtained from the United States, Italy and Spain. In each case, the material was cDNA or gDNA derived from T cells, B-cell-depleted T cells, or PBMCs.

Original analysis: Amplification of reference gene primers provided the estimated nucleated cell counts. The assay was immunoSEQ multiplex PCR, and TCRdb's table has in-frame clones only and misses some. V, J and clone size derive from that table, while D and trimming were established from the DNA sequence. The sample includes roughly 100,000 clones, about four fifths seen only once; the top ten take 2.5% to 4%. J gave up 6 bases and V 0 bases, and 7 bases lay outside the gene matches. The CDR3 runs to 15 residues. From germline, CDR1 is SGHRS and CDR2 YFSETQ. The specimen sequenced was peripheral blood. This receptor was obtained from a woman over 75 with active or convalescent COVID-19. The gene calls are TRBV5-1 and TRBJ1-2; TRBD1 matches at 8 bases. CDR3 coding DNA: TGCGCCAGCAGCTTGGCCCTGGGACAGGCGGATGGCTACACCTTC. Encoded protein: CASSLALGQADGYTF.